This T cell receptor (beta chain) was identified during a study of T cell responses to AZD1222 COVID-19 vaccine. The study, taken as a whole, reports: Of the AZD1222 recipients, only six were seropositive at baseline. Donors were largely white British and mainly female; clonal diversity was possibly underestimated. Once two AZD1222 doses were given, Spike-specific TCR breadth and depth went up. Only after the peak T cell response were repertoires sampled.

The V gene end was trimmed by 1 base and the J gene end by 5 bases; junction bases not matched to a gene: 8. Germline V gene data show CDR1 as LGHNA and CDR2 as YSLEER. The CDR3 sequence is 15 residues long. In regard to this clone: What it binds is not known.

Some clones are missing from TCRdb's copy, which holds only in-frame ones; the method was immunoSEQ multiplex PCR. The repertoire holds 80,000 to 95,000 clones, with around 92% as singletons. Sequencing was performed on peripheral blood, taken on day 0 of MenACWY control vaccination. The genes are TRBV4-3 and TRBJ2-7, with 7 positions matching TRBD1. The TCR originated in an adult in good health. CDR3 region: CASSQAHWQGDEQYF. The CDR3 coding sequence is TGCGCCAGCAGCCAAGCTCACTGGCAGGGGGACGAGCAGTACTTC.